Shown below are 14 T cell receptor beta chains from a single sample sequenced in a study of shared clonotypes between healthy human individuals. Method: immunoSEQ multiplex PCR; TCRdb's copy keeps in-frame clones and lacks some. The data contain some 490,000 clones, almost 80% of them singletons. The sequenced material came from PBMCs. The receptor source for this set is a woman aged 40 to 50 in good health. Some clones in this sample may be carry-over from other donors' samples.

The genes are TRBV5-1 and TRBJ2-1, with unresolved D. The V end was cut by 4 bases, the J end by 5 bases, with 10 bases between. This CDR3 spans 13 amino acids. CDR1 and CDR2 from the germline V gene are SGHRS and YFSETQ. The CDR3 DNA sequence: TGCGCCAGCAGCCTATCGATTGACAATGAGCAGTTCTTC. It specifies CASSLSIDNEQFF.

This clone was observed a single time. A far larger clone is just one base off, so this is likely a read error. In the same sample, other DNA sequences code for this CDR3. The chain is built from TRBV4-3 and TRBJ2-5, with D perhaps matching TRBD2 (5 bases). CDR1 and CDR2 (germline): LGHNA, YSLEER. The CDR3 totals 13 residues. Here the CDR3 DNA reads TGCGCCAGTAGCCTTCGGGAACAAGAGACCCAGTACTTC. This codes for CASSLREQETQYF.

J is TRBJ1-2 and V is TRBV11-1; D gene ambiguous. This CDR3 contains 13 residues. Between the trimmed V and J ends, which lost 5 bases and 2 bases, there was a span of 9 bases. The V gene's germline CDR1 is SGHAT and CDR2 FQDESV (reference sequence). CDR3 region: CASSHGLNYGYTF. In nucleotides, the CDR3 is TGTGCCAGCAGCCACGGACTAAACTATGGCTACACCTTC.

The genes are TRBV10-3 and TRBJ2-1; possibly TRBD2 for D (6 bases). Looked up from germline, CDR1 is ENHRY and CDR2 is SYGVKD. This CDR3 region has 15 residues. V lost 7 bases, J lost 0 bases, and 13 bases lay in between. The CDR3 region is CAIIKRASSYNEQFF. CDR3 nucleotides: TGTGCCATCATTAAGCGGGCGAGCTCCTACAATGAGCAGTTCTTC.

This clone was observed once. V is TRBV2 and J is TRBJ2-7; 10 bases line up with TRBD1. Germline V gives CDR1 SNHLY, CDR2 FYNNEI. The CDR3 is 15 residues long. V trimming: 4 bases; J trimming: 6 bases; junction bases outside the gene matches: 9. The CDR3 region has the DNA TGTGCCAGCAGTGTCCTTCGGGACAGGGGTTTCGAGCAGTACTTC. Protein product: CASSVLRDRGFEQYF.

The chain uses TRBV30 and TRBJ2-3; 9 nucleotides agree with TRBD1. The CDR3 contains 15 residues. The J segment lost 3 bases and the V segment lost 3 bases, leaving 7 bases of the junction unmatched. Germline V gives CDR1 GTSNPN, CDR2 SVGIG (reference sequence). The CDR3 nucleotides read TGTGCCTGGAGAGCCGGGACAGGGCTAACAGATACGCAGTATTTT. This translates into CAWRAGTGLTDTQYF.

Turning to this clone: One base away lies a much larger clone, so this may be a sequencing read error. The chain couples TRBV30 to TRBJ2-5; the D gene is possibly TRBD2 (5 bases). This CDR3 comprises 13 residues. Looked up from germline, CDR1 is GTSNPN and CDR2 is SVGIG (reference sequence). CDR3 sequence (DNA): TGTGCCTGGAGTGGAGCTAGCCAAGAGACCCGGTACTTC. Protein sequence: CAWSGASQETRYF.

J is TRBJ2-7 and V is TRBV11-3, with TRBD1 matching 7 bases. From germline, CDR1 is SGHNT and CDR2 YENEEA. Unmatched junction bases numbered 0, after V lost 1 base and J lost 6 bases. This CDR3 region has 12 residues. The DNA of the CDR3 is TGTGCCAGCAGCTTAGCAGGGGGCGAGCAGTACTTC. Translation gives CASSLAGGEQYF.

The rearrangement joins TRBV7-9 to TRBJ1-2; 9 bases are a match to TRBD1. This CDR3 is 15 amino acids long. Germline CDR1 reads SEHNR; CDR2 reads FQNEAQ (reference sequence). Trimming removed 5 bases from V and 4 bases from J; junction bases left unmatched: 8. The DNA of the CDR3 is TGTGCCAGCAGCGCACGACAGGGGGACATCTATGGCTACACCTTC. Protein product: CASSARQGDIYGYTF.

A few counts support this clone. This rearrangement joins TRBV19 to TRBJ2-2; D remains ambiguous. The germline V gene encodes CDR1 LNHDA and CDR2 SQIVND (reference sequence). V was clipped by 7 bases and J by 2 bases, with 2 bases between them. This CDR3 contains 11 residues. CDR3 nucleotides: TGTGCCAGTACCAACACCGGGGAGCTGTTTTTT. It yields the protein CASTNTGELFF.

The chain carries TRBV5-4 and TRBJ2-5; 9 nucleotides line up with TRBD2. The germline V gene has CDR1 SGHNT and CDR2 YYREEE (reference sequence). J gave up 3 bases and V 0 bases, and 6 bases lay outside the gene matches. The CDR3 spans 16 residues. Here the CDR3 DNA reads TGTGCCAGCAGCTTGGAAGGCGGGAGGGCCGAAGAGACCCAGTACTTC. Its translation: CASSLEGGRAEETQYF.

This clone was picked up a small number of times. The chain has TRBV25-1 and TRBJ1-4; D is possibly TRBD1 (5 bases). The CDR3 runs to 15 residues. Trimming removed 0 bases from V and 8 bases from J, with 13 bases in between. The germline gives CDR1 MGHDK, CDR2 SYGVNS. The CDR3 DNA follows: TGTGCCAGCAGTGAATATGGGGGTTTTCGGGAAAAACTGTTTTTT. Translation: CASSEYGGFREKLFF. The whole variable domain, remainder taken from reference TRBV25-1 and TRBJ1-4, is EADIYQTPRYLVIGTGKKITLECSQTMGHDKMYWYQQDPGMELHLIHYSYGVNSTEKGDLSSESTVSRIRTEHFPLTLESARPSHTSQYLCASSEYGGFREKLFFGSGTQLSVL.

The chain joins TRBV7-2 to TRBJ2-1; the D is unclear. Deletions cut 5 bases from V and 0 bases from J, with 8 bases between. Germline V gene sequence: CDR1 SGHTA, CDR2 FQGNSA. The CDR3 has 14 residues. Here the CDR3 reads CASSTRSSYNEQFF. In nucleotides, the CDR3 is TGTGCCAGCAGCACTCGGAGCTCCTACAATGAGCAGTTCTTC.

The chain employs TRBV6-4 and TRBJ2-2, with D uncertain. CDR1 is MRHNA and CDR2 is SNTAGT in the germline V gene. Trimming removed 5 bases at V and 3 bases at J, with 7 bases between. This CDR3 spans 13 amino acids. The DNA for the CDR3 is TGTGCCAGCAGTTCCCGGGACACCGGGGAGCTGTTTTTT. This codes for CASSSRDTGELFF.